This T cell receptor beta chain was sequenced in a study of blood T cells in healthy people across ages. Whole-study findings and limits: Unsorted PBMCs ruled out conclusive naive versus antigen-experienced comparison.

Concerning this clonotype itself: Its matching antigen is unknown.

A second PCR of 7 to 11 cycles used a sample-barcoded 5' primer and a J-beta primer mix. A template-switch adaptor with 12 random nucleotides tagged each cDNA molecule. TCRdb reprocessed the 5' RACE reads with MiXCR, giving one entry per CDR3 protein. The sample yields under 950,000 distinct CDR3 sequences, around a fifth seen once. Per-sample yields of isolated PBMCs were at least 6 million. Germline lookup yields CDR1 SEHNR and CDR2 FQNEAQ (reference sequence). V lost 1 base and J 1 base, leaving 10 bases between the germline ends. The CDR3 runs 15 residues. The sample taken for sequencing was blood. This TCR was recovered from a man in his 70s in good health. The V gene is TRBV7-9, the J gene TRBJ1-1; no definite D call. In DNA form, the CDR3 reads TGTGCCAGCAGCTTAGACCCCAGCCGGAACACTGAAGCTTTCTTT. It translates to CASSLDPSRNTEAFF.